This TCR beta chain was retrieved from a study of response to subunit inactivated influenza vaccine. This clonotype was detected only a few times. Germline trimming cut 1 base from V and 9 bases from J; bases unmatched to any gene: 2. This CDR3 is 14 amino acids long. Germline CDR1 SGHKS, CDR2 YYEKEE (reference sequence). A single record per CDR3 protein comes from TCRdb applying MiXCR to the RT-PCR reads. The repertoire has 630,000 or so distinct CDR3 sequences, around 14% of them found once; the top ten carry 11%. The chain couples TRBV5-5 to TRBJ1-6; 9 bases align to TRBD1. This specimen consisted of PBMCs from blood, obtained about 12 days after vaccination. This receptor was identified in a man aged 50 to 59 who received an inactivated influenza vaccine. The chain's CDR3 is CASSLNRGLSPLHF. In nucleotides, the CDR3 is TGTGCCAGCAGCTTGAACAGGGGGCTTTCACCCCTCCACTTT.